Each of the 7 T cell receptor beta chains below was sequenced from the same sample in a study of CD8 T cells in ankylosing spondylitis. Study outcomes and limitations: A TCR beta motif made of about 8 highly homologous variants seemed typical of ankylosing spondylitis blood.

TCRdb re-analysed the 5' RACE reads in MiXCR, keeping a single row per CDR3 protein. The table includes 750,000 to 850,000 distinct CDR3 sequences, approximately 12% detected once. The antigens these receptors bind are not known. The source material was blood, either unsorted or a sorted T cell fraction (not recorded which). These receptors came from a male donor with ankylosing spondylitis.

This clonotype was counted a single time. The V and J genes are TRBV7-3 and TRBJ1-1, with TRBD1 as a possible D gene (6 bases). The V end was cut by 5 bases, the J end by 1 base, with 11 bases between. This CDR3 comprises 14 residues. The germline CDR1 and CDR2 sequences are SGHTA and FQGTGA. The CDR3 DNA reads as TGTGCCAGCAGCCCCAGGGGTACGAACACTGAAGCTTTCTTT. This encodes CASSPRGTNTEAFF.

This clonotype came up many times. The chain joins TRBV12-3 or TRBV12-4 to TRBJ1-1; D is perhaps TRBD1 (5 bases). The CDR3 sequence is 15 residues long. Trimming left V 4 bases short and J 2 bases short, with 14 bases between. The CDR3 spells CASSSYGAPNTEAFF. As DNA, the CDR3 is TGTGCCAGCAGTTCCTATGGGGCCCCAAACACTGAAGCTTTCTTT.

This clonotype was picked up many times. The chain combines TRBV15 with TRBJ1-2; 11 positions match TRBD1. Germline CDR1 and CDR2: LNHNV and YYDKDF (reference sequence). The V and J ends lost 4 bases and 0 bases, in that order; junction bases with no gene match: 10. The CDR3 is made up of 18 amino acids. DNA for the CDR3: TGTGCCACCAGCAAAATAGGACAGGGGGCGAATTCTAACTATGGCTACACCTTC. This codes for CATSKIGQGANSNYGYTF. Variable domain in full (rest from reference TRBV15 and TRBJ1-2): DAMVIQNPRYQVTQFGKPVTLSCSQTLNHNVMYWYQQKSSQAPKLLFHYYDKDFNNEADTPDNFQSRRPNTSFCFLDIRSPGLGDTAMYLCATSKIGQGANSNYGYTFGSGTRLTVV.

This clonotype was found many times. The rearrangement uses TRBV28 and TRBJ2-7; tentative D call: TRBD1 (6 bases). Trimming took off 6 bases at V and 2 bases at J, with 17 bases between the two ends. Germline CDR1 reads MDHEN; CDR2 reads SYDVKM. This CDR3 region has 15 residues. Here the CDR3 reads CASSSRQVRTYEQYF. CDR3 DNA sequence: TGTGCCAGCAGCTCGAGACAGGTCCGAACCTACGAGCAGTACTTC.

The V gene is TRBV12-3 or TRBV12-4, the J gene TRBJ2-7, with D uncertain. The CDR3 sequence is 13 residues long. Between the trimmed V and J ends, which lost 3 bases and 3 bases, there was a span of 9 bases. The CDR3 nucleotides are TGTGCCAGCAGTTTGGGCTCCCTCTACGAGCAGTACTTC. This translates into CASSLGSLYEQYF.

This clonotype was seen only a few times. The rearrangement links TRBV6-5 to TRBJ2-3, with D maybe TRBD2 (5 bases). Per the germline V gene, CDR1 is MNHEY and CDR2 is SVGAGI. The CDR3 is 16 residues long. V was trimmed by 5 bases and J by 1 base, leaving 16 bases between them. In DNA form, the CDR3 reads TGTGCCAGCAGTCCCAGGACTCAACCTGGCACAGATACGCAGTATTTT. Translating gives CASSPRTQPGTDTQYF.

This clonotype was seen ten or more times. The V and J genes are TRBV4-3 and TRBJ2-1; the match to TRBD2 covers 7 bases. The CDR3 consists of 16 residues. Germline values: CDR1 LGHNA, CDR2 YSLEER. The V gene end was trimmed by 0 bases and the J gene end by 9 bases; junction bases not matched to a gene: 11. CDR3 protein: CASSQEMISGGSEQFF. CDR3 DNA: TGCGCCAGCAGCCAAGAAATGATAAGTGGCGGGAGTGAGCAGTTCTTC.